Listed below are T cell receptor beta chains from one sample, sequenced in a study of blood T cell repertoires in COVID-19. Clones were read by immunoSEQ multiplex PCR, and TCRdb kept only the in-frame ones, dropping some. The data show fewer than 50,000 clones, 70% to 90% seen once. The sequenced sample consisted of peripheral blood. The receptors here all came from a human donor in a cohort sampled during active COVID-19. Both conserved end residues are part of each CDR3. A D gene is named only where the DNA matches it firmly. Not all rows give a size; the values are once, few, many and, for expanded clones, a class.

D gene	clone size	V gene	J gene	CDR3 protein	CDR3 DNA
NA	NA	TRBV7-2	TRBJ1-1	CASSPHSSTGRVYTEAFF	TGTGCCAGCAGCCCCCACTCTTCAACAGGGAGGGTTTACACTGAAGCTTTCTTT
NA	NA	TRBV7-2	TRBJ1-5	CASSLERAANQPQHF	TGTGCCAGCAGCTTAGAGAGGGCAGCCAATCAGCCCCAGCATTTT
NA	NA	TRBV30	TRBJ1-1	CAWSSRGTEAFF	TGTGCCTGGAGTAGCAGGGGAACTGAAGCTTTCTTT
NA	once	TRBV29-1	TRBJ1-1	CSVERENEAFF	TGCAGCGTTGAGAGGGAAAATGAAGCTTTCTTT
NA	NA	TRBV10-2	TRBJ1-1	CASRSGHSSLTEAFF	TGCGCCAGCAGGTCGGGACACAGTTCTCTCACTGAAGCTTTCTTT
TRBD1	NA	TRBV7-2	TRBJ2-7	CASSSTGTGAGEQYF	TGTGCCAGCAGCTCCACTGGGACAGGGGCGGGGGAGCAGTACTTC
NA	NA	TRBV10-3	TRBJ2-1	CAISEFNSLDNEQFF	TGTGCCATCAGTGAGTTCAATAGTTTAGACAATGAGCAGTTCTTC
NA	NA	TRBV3-1/TRBV3-2	TRBJ1-6	CASSALPQDSPLHF	TGTGCCAGCAGCGCTCTACCTCAGGATTCACCCCTCCACTTT
TRBD1	NA	TRBV7-9	TRBJ1-6	CASSPPGQGVSPLHF	TGTGCCAGCAGTCCCCCGGGACAGGGTGTTTCACCCCTCCACTTT
NA	large	TRBV9	TRBJ1-5	CASSGLGDSNQPQHF	TGTGCCAGCAGCGGTTTGGGAGATAGCAATCAGCCCCAGCATTTT
NA	once	TRBV19	TRBJ1-5	CASRLQGNQPQHF	TGTGCCAGTAGATTACAGGGTAATCAGCCCCAGCATTTT
TRBD1	NA	TRBV4-1	TRBJ1-3	CASSQLGQQFFSGNTIYF	TGCGCCAGCAGCCAGCTGGGACAGCAATTTTTCTCTGGAAACACCATATATTTT
TRBD2	NA	TRBV14	TRBJ2-7	CASSTVAGSPLYEQYF	TGTGCCAGCAGCACCGTAGCGGGGTCGCCTCTCTACGAGCAGTACTTC
TRBD1	NA	TRBV28	TRBJ1-5	CASREAGGSNQPQHF	TGTGCCAGCAGGGAGGCAGGGGGTAGCAATCAGCCCCAGCATTTT
TRBD1	NA	TRBV5-4	TRBJ1-2	CASSLALRGRGNYGYTF	TGTGCCAGCAGCTTGGCCCTCAGGGGGCGCGGGAACTATGGCTACACCTTC
TRBD1	NA	TRBV4-1	TRBJ1-1	CASSYSGTGGTEAFF	TGCGCCAGCAGCTACTCCGGGACAGGGGGCACTGAAGCTTTCTTT
NA	NA	TRBV4-3	TRBJ1-2	CASSPNQGSDYGYTF	TGCGCCAGCAGCCCAAACCAGGGGTCCGACTATGGCTACACCTTC
NA	NA	TRBV6-2/TRBV6-3	TRBJ1-6	CASSYSTGVSSPLHF	TGTGCCAGCAGTTACTCGACTGGAGTGAGTTCACCCCTCCACTTT
NA	NA	TRBV29-1	TRBJ1-5	CSASGGGNQPQHF	TGCAGCGCCTCGGGCGGGGGGAATCAGCCCCAGCATTTT
TRBD1	NA	TRBV30	TRBJ2-5	CAWSVQGRETQYF	TGTGCCTGGAGTGTACAGGGGCGAGAGACCCAGTACTTC
NA	NA	TRBV10-3	TRBJ1-2	CAISLQGTGYTF	TGTGCCATCAGTCTACAGGGAACTGGCTACACCTTC
NA	NA	TRBV2	TRBJ2-7	CAASQQGYEQYF	TGTGCCGCTTCTCAGCAGGGCTACGAGCAGTACTTC
TRBD1	NA	TRBV5-6	TRBJ1-2	CASSRTGWEGYTF	TGTGCCAGCAGCCGGACAGGGTGGGAGGGCTACACCTTC
TRBD1	NA	TRBV29-1	TRBJ2-1	CSVVGGQGPYNEQFF	TGCAGCGTTGTAGGGGGACAGGGACCCTACAATGAGCAGTTCTTC
TRBD2	many	TRBV9	TRBJ2-1	CASSVGVGLTMNEQFF	TGTGCCAGCAGCGTAGGTGTGGGACTAACAATGAACGAGCAGTTCTTC
NA	NA	TRBV12-3/TRBV12-4	TRBJ2-7	CASSLRAYEQYF	TGTGCCAGCAGTTTGAGGGCATACGAGCAGTACTTC
TRBD1	NA	TRBV24-1	TRBJ2-7	CATMGQNSYEQYF	TGTGCCACCATGGGACAGAACTCCTACGAGCAGTACTTC
TRBD1	NA	TRBV28	TRBJ2-6	CASSPGTGTGANVLTF	TGTGCCAGCAGTCCCGGGACAGGGACTGGGGCCAACGTCCTGACTTTC
NA	few	TRBV11-2	TRBJ1-1	CASSFTGPEAFF	TGTGCCAGCAGCTTTACAGGACCTGAAGCTTTCTTT
NA	NA	TRBV30	TRBJ1-1	CALDGDRLGWQAFF	TGTGCCCTAGATGGCGACAGATTAGGTTGGCAAGCTTTCTTT
NA	NA	TRBV6-5	TRBJ2-7	CASSYSSGIVYEQYF	TGTGCCAGCAGTTACTCGTCGGGGATTGTCTACGAGCAGTACTTC
NA	medium-sized	TRBV20-1	TRBJ1-1	CSAGSQNEAFF	TGCAGTGCAGGGAGTCAGAATGAAGCTTTCTTT
TRBD1	NA	TRBV19	TRBJ1-2	CASETQGDYGYTF	TGTGCCAGTGAAACCCAGGGGGACTATGGCTACACCTTC
NA	NA	TRBV6-6	TRBJ2-3	CASSYIQGTDTQYF	TGTGCCAGCAGTTACATCCAGGGGACAGATACGCAGTATTTT
NA	NA	TRBV28	TRBJ1-6	CASSLKDRRSYNSPLHF	TGTGCCAGCAGTTTAAAGGACAGACGATCATATAATTCACCCCTCCACTTT
NA	NA	TRBV20-1	TRBJ2-5	CSADTEETQYF	TGCAGTGCTGACACCGAAGAGACCCAGTACTTC
TRBD1	NA	TRBV5-6	TRBJ1-1	CASSSGQVNTEAFF	TGTGCCAGCAGCTCCGGACAGGTGAACACTGAAGCTTTCTTT
TRBD1	once	TRBV5-1	TRBJ1-6	CASSDGTGGYNSPLHF	TGCGCCAGCAGCGATGGGACAGGAGGCTATAATTCACCCCTCCACTTT
NA	NA	TRBV21-1	TRBJ2-7	CASSMTSGGSPRSYEQYF	TGTGCCAGCAGCATGACTAGCGGGGGCTCCCCCAGATCCTACGAGCAGTACTTC
NA	NA	TRBV2	TRBJ1-2	CASSEGSDGYTF	TGTGCCAGCAGTGAAGGCTCAGATGGCTACACCTTC
NA	NA	TRBV4-1	TRBJ1-5	CASSQEGGQGMVQPQHF	TGCGCCAGCAGCCAAGAGGGAGGGCAGGGGATGGTTCAGCCCCAGCATTTT
NA	NA	TRBV29-1	TRBJ1-3	CSVTMVATGNTIYF	TGCAGCGTTACGATGGTGGCCACTGGAAACACCATATATTTT
NA	NA	TRBV9	TRBJ2-5	CASSPLGLPQETQYF	TGTGCCAGCAGCCCCCTCGGACTCCCCCAAGAGACCCAGTACTTC
NA	NA	TRBV7-8	TRBJ2-5	CASSSKYQETQYF	TGTGCCAGCAGCTCTAAGTACCAAGAGACCCAGTACTTC
TRBD1	NA	TRBV7-2	TRBJ1-1	CASSPGTGSHVAFF	TGTGCCAGCAGCCCCGGGACAGGGAGTCACGTAGCTTTCTTT
TRBD1	NA	TRBV5-1	TRBJ1-2	CASSFQGAKGYTF	TGCGCCAGCAGCTTTCAGGGGGCAAAGGGCTACACCTTC
NA	NA	TRBV30	TRBJ2-7	CAWSGGQTHEQYF	TGTGCCTGGAGCGGTGGACAGACCCACGAGCAGTACTTC
NA	NA	TRBV2	TRBJ1-3	CASSEYLAGISGNTIYF	TGTGCCAGCAGTGAATATTTGGCAGGAATCTCTGGAAACACCATATATTTT
NA	NA	TRBV3-1/TRBV3-2	TRBJ1-1	CASSQDTGGREAFF	TGTGCCAGCAGCCAAGATACGGGGGGGCGCGAAGCTTTCTTT
TRBD2	NA	TRBV11-3	TRBJ2-1	CASSFGLADVSYNEQFF	TGTGCCAGCAGCTTTGGACTAGCGGACGTGTCCTACAATGAGCAGTTCTTC
NA	NA	TRBV19	TRBJ1-5	CASSIGQSPQPQHF	TGTGCCAGTAGTATCGGACAGTCGCCCCAGCCCCAGCATTTT
NA	NA	TRBV11-2	TRBJ2-7	CASRQWGRSSYEQYF	TGTGCCAGCAGACAATGGGGGAGGAGCTCCTACGAGCAGTACTTC
TRBD2	NA	TRBV18	TRBJ2-5	CASSPRTSGGETQYF	TGTGCCAGCTCACCTAGGACTAGCGGGGGAGAGACCCAGTACTTC
NA	once	TRBV4-1	TRBJ1-1	CASKIIRTGTEAFF	TGCGCCAGCAAAATCATCCGGACTGGTACTGAAGCTTTCTTT
TRBD1	few	TRBV7-3	TRBJ1-1	CASSRNGQGGTEAFF	TGTGCCAGCAGCCGTAACGGACAGGGCGGCACTGAAGCTTTCTTT